The sequence of this T cell receptor (beta chain) was determined in a study of shared clonotypes between healthy human individuals. Remarks on this clone: Its antigen is unidentified.

CDR3 size: 15 residues. Trimming took 3 bases from V and 0 from J; bases not matched to a gene: 5. CDR1 is MNHEY, CDR2 SMNVEV, per germline (reference sequence). Study-wide results and caveats: Represented diversity (both genetic and exposure-history) was limited by the small number of donors. A few donors showed sharing of 4.5% to 6% of naive CD4 clonotypes.

The assay was immunoSEQ multiplex PCR, and TCRdb's table has in-frame clones only and misses some. The sample shows roughly 520,000 clones, 95% to 97% of them seen only once. Healthy adults negative for HIV, lacking recent acute infections or vaccinations, served as donors. V usage is TRBV27 and J usage is TRBJ2-7, with 7 bases fitting TRBD2. The sequenced sample consisted of naive CD4+ T cells sorted from blood. Subset noted: CD45RA+ positively selected. The receptor's source is a woman in her twenties or thirties in good health. The CDR3 reads CASSFTSANSYEQYF. CDR3 DNA sequence: TGTGCCAGCAGTTTCACTAGCGCCAACTCCTACGAGCAGTACTTC.